This record looks at one TCR beta chain sequence and its context. Germline V gives CDR1 MDHEN, CDR2 SYDVKM. Trimming cost V 1 base and J 10 bases; bases outside gene matches: 3. The CDR3 extends over 13 amino acids. In the study's own analysis: Nucleated cell counts were estimated from reference gene primer amplification. This table comes from immunoSEQ multiplex PCR, and its TCRdb copy is limited to in-frame clones, with some not included. The DNA gave D and trimming, while V, J and clone size come from that table. The data hold over 85,000 clones, with about 87% observed a single time. The source of the sample is a study of blood T cell repertoires in COVID-19. Background on the study: Specimens from acute and convalescent COVID-19 originated in the United States, Italy and Spain. PBMCs, B-cell-depleted T cells, or T cells provided the cDNA or gDNA that made up the material.

This receptor was obtained from a human donor in a cohort sampled during active COVID-19. The J gene is TRBJ2-1, the V gene TRBV28; 8 nucleotides match TRBD2. The specimen was peripheral blood. The CDR3 protein is CASSLLGGREQFF. In DNA, the CDR3 is TGTGCCAGCAGTTTATTGGGCGGGAGGGAGCAGTTCTTC.